This T cell receptor (beta chain) was sequenced during a study of blood T cell repertoires in COVID-19. Using immunoSEQ multiplex PCR, the repertoire was profiled, and TCRdb retains in-frame clones only, with some absent. Of some 190,000 clones listed, about 85% were seen once; the top ten hold around 1.2%. From germline, CDR1 is MNHNS and CDR2 SASEGT. The CDR3 is made up of 17 amino acids. V lost 4 bases, J lost 0 bases, and 16 bases lay in between. The V call is TRBV6-1, the J call TRBJ1-3; possibly TRBD1 for D (6 bases). The source of this sequence is a man aged 30-40 years with acute or convalescent COVID-19. Sequencing used peripheral blood. The CDR3 DNA is TGTGCCAGCAGTGTTGAAAGACAGGCCACCTCTGGAAACACCATATATTTT. It codes for CASSVERQATSGNTIYF.